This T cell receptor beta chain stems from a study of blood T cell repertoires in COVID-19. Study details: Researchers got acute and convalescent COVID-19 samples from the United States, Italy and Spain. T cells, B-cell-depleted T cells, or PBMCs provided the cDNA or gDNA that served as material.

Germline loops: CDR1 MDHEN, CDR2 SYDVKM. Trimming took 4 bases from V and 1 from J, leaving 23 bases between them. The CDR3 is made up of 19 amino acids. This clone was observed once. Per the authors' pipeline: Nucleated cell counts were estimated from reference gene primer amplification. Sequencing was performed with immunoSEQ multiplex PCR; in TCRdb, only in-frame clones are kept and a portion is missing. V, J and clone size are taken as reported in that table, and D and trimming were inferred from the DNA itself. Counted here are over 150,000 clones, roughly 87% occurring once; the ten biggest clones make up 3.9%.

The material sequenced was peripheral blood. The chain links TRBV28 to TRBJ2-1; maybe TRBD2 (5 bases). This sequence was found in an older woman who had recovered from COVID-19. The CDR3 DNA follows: TGTGCCAGCAGTTCCGTAGGAGGTCTCGACTTACTATCCTACAATGAGCAGTTCTTC. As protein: CASSSVGGLDLLSYNEQFF.